The 3 T cell receptor beta chains reported below all come from one sample, sequenced in a study of cytomegalovirus exposure and HLA in healthy donors. Clones were sequenced by immunoSEQ multiplex PCR, and TCRdb holds only the in-frame ones, with some missing. Of approximately 230,000 clones listed, roughly 87% are singletons. The sequencing sample was made of PBMCs. The source is a man aged 18 to 29 in good health and CMV-seropositive.

This clone has a single count. V gene TRBV10-3 combines with J gene TRBJ1-5; unclear D gene. Trimming took 2 bases from V and 5 from J, leaving 10 bases between them. There are 14 residues in the CDR3. Germline V lookup: CDR1 ENHRY, CDR2 SYGVKD. The CDR3 loop reads CAISETHGDQPQHF. Here the CDR3 DNA reads TGTGCCATCAGTGAGACTCACGGCGATCAGCCCCAGCATTTT.

V and J are TRBV5-1 and TRBJ2-6; TRBD1 or TRBD2 may be the D gene (5 bases each). The CDR3 is 19 amino acids. CDR1 and CDR2 from the germline V gene are SGHRS and YFSETQ. Trimming stripped 4 bases from V and 0 bases from J, with 20 bases between. The chain's CDR3 is CASSSRPPGRNSGANVLTF. The CDR3 DNA reads TGCGCCAGCAGCAGCCGGCCCCCGGGACGGAACTCTGGGGCCAACGTCCTGACTTTC.

Details on this clone: Since the CDR3 does not end with the conserved phenylalanine or tryptophan, this likely comes from a read error. Because the CDR3's place on the DNA is in doubt, the DNA is left out and the CDR3 is given as listed by TCRdb. V and J are TRBV25-1 and TRBJ2-3; the table gives TRBD2 as D, unverified against the DNA. CDR1 is MGHDK and CDR2 is SYGVNS in the germline V gene. The CDR3 length equals 11 residues, ends included. The CDR3 sequence: CASRNGVTVCC.